One and the same sample provided the 8 T cell receptor beta chains below, sequenced in a study of long-term antiretroviral therapy in people with HIV. Run at survey level, the immunoSEQ assay was version v3.0. Libraries were prepared by immunoSEQ multiplex PCR; TCRdb keeps only in-frame clonotypes and omits some of them. Of 30,000 to 35,000 clones listed, 80% to 90% are singletons. Sequences were derived from unsorted PBMCs, sampled 0.8 years before starting antiretroviral therapy. Receptors originate from a man aged 18 to 30 with HIV.

The chain employs TRBV7-9 and TRBJ1-1; D may be TRBD1 (6 bases). V gave up 6 bases and J gave up 3 bases, with 17 bases separating them. The CDR3 is made up of 15 amino acids. The germline gives CDR1 SEHNR, CDR2 FQNEAQ (reference sequence). CDR3 coding DNA: TGTGCCAGCAGAGACGGGGGCGCCGGGGACACTGAAGCTTTCTTT. Residues: CASRDGGAGDTEAFF.

The rearrangement links TRBV2 to TRBJ2-1, with 10 positions matching TRBD2. V was pared by 9 bases and J by 3 bases, with 8 bases of the junction left unmatched. Germline V gives CDR1 SNHLY, CDR2 FYNNEI. The CDR3 has 15 residues. CDR3 sequence reads: CASAPGLADYNEQFF. Written as DNA, the CDR3 is TGTGCCAGTGCTCCTGGACTAGCGGACTACAATGAGCAGTTCTTC.

The rearrangement joins TRBV7-9 to TRBJ1-3; no clear D gene. The CDR3 spans 13 residues. The V end was cut by 4 bases, the J end by 0 bases, with 4 bases between. The germline CDR1 and CDR2 sequences are SEHNR and FQNEAQ (reference sequence). CDR3 residues: CASSSNSGNTIYF. The CDR3 nucleotides read TGTGCCAGCAGCTCCAACTCTGGAAACACCATATATTTT.

The chain has TRBV5-1 and TRBJ2-5, with D maybe TRBD2 (5 bases). The CDR3 contains 16 residues. Per germline, CDR1 SGHRS and CDR2 YFSETQ. Deletions cut 0 bases from V and 2 bases from J, with 14 bases between. For the CDR3, the DNA is TGCGCCAGCAGCTTGGCCCAGCGGTCCTTACAAGAGACCCAGTACTTC. The encoded protein is CASSLAQRSLQETQYF. Drawing the rest from reference TRBV5-1 and TRBJ2-5, the complete variable domain is KAGVTQTPRYLIKTRGQQVTLSCSPISGHRSVSWYQQTPGQGLQFLFEYFSETQRNKGNFPGRFSGRQFSNSRSEMNVSTLELGDSALYLCASSLAQRSLQETQYFGPGTRLLVL.

The V and J genes are TRBV27 and TRBJ2-5; 7 nucleotides match TRBD2. V shed 6 bases, J shed 8 bases, and the junction held 3 bases outside the gene matches. Germline lookup yields CDR1 MNHEY and CDR2 SMNVEV (reference sequence). This CDR3 region has 11 residues. The CDR3 spells CASRAGVTQYF. The CDR3 DNA follows: TGTGCCAGCAGGGCGGGAGTCACCCAGTACTTC.

This chain links TRBV29-1 with TRBJ2-5, with D unclear. This CDR3 contains 11 residues. The germline V gene encodes CDR1 SQVTM and CDR2 ANQGSEA. Trimming left V 4 bases short and J 4 bases short, with 7 bases between. CDR3 coding DNA: TGCAGCGTTGGATTCAGAGAGACCCAGTACTTC. It is translated as CSVGFRETQYF.

The rearrangement links TRBV6-5 to TRBJ1-5; D unclear. Germline loops: CDR1 MNHEY, CDR2 SVGAGI. The length of the CDR3 is 14 residues. V was trimmed by 2 bases and J by 7 bases, leaving 12 bases between them. The CDR3 bases are TGTGCCAGCAGTTACAGCTTCCACGGGCAGCCCCAGCATTTT. This gives the protein CASSYSFHGQPQHF.

Regarding this clone: Other DNA variants within this sample encode the same CDR3. The chain carries TRBV12-5 and TRBJ1-2; D possibly corresponds to TRBD1 (5 bases). This CDR3 has 15 amino acids. The V gene's germline CDR1 is LGHNT and CDR2 FRNRAP. V lost 1 base to trimming and J lost 4 bases, with 13 bases between them. CDR3 in DNA: TGTGCTAGTGGTTTGGGCACCGGGACGCTCTATGGCTACACCTTC. This sequence encodes CASGLGTGTLYGYTF.